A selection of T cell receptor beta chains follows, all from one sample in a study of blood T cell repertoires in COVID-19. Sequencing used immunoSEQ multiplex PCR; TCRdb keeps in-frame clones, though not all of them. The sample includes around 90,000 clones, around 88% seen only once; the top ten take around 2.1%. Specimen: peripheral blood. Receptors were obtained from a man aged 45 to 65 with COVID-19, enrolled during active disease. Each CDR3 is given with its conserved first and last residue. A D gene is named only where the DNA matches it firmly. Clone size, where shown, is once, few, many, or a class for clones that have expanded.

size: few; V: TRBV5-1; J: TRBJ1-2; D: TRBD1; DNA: TGCGCCAGCAGCTTGGGGGACAGCGGAGTATATGGCTACACCTTC; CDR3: CASSLGDSGVYGYTF
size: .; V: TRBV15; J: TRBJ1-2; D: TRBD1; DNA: TGTGCCACCAGCAGACCGGGACAGGGGAACTATGGCTACACCTTC; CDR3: CATSRPGQGNYGYTF
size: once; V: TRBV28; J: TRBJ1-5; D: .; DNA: TGTGCCAGCAGTTTAAGTCTGAACTATGGCAATCAGCCCCAGCATTTT; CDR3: CASSLSLNYGNQPQHF
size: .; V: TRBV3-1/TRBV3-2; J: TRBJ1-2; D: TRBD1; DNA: TGTGCCAGCAGCCAAAACAGACAGGGGGGAGCTGGCTACACCTTC; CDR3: CASSQNRQGGAGYTF
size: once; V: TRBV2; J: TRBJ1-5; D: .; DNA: TGTGCCAGCAGTGACAGGGTGGGCAATCAGCCCCAGCATTTT; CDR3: CASSDRVGNQPQHF
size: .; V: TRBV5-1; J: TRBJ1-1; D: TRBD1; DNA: TGCGCCAGCAGCTTGGAGGCAGGGGGCCTTGGGAACACTGAAGCTTTCTTT; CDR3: CASSLEAGGLGNTEAFF
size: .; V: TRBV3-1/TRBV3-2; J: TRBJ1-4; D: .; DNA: TGTGCCAGCAGCCAAGGGGGAGGGGAGTTTGAAAAACTGTTTTTT; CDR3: CASSQGGGEFEKLFF
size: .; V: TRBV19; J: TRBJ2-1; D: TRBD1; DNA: TGTGCCAGTAGTAAGGGGGCGCGTAACAATGAGCAGTTCTTC; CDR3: CASSKGARNNEQFF
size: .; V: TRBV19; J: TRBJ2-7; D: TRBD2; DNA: TGTGCCAGTAGCCTACTAGCGGGGGGTTCCTACGAGCAGTACTTC; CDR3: CASSLLAGGSYEQYF
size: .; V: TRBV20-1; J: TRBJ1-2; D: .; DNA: TGCAGTGCTGCGGTTTATGGCTACACCTTC; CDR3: CSAAVYGYTF
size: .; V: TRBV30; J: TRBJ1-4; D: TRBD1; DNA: TGTGCCTGGAGTGAGGGGGCGGGTGGGGGCCCGCGCGGTAATGAAAAACTGTTTTTT; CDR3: CAWSEGAGGGPRGNEKLFF
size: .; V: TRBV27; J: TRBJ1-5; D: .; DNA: TGTGCCAGCAGTTTAGGCAGGGGTAGGCAGCCCCAGCATTTT; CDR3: CASSLGRGRQPQHF
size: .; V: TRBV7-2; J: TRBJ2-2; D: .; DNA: TGTGCCAGCAGCTTAGACCGCAGGGGAACCGGGGAGCTGTTTTTT; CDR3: CASSLDRRGTGELFF
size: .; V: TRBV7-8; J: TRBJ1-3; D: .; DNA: TGTGCCAGCAGCTTACAACAGCAAAACACCATATATTTT; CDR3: CASSLQQQNTIYF
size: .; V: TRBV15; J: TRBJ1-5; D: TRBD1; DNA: TGTGCCACCAGCAGAAGGACAGGGGGACCCAATCAGCCCCAGCATTTT; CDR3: CATSRRTGGPNQPQHF
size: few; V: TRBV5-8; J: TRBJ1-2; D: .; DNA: TGTGCCAGCAGCTTCGGCAGGGACATTCATCGCTACACCTTC; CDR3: CASSFGRDIHRYTF
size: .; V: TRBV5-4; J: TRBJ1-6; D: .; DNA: TGTGCCAGCAGCTTGGAAAACACAAATTCACCCCTCCACTTT; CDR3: CASSLENTNSPLHF
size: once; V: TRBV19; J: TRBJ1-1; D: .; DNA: TGTGCCAGTAGTCCTCGGGGATACACTGAAGCTTTCTTT; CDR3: CASSPRGYTEAFF
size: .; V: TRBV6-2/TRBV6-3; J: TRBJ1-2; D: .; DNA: TGTGCCAGCAGTTACCCCCAGGGCAGCAACTATGGCTACACCTTC; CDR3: CASSYPQGSNYGYTF
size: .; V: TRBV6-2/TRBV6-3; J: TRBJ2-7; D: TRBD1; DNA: TGTGCCAGCAGTGCCGGGACAGCCTACGAGCAGTACTTC; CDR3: CASSAGTAYEQYF
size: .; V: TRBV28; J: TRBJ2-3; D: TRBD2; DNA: TGTGCCGGCGGGGGGGGAGACCTGAGAAGCACAGATACGCAGTATTTT; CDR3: CAGGGGDLRSTDTQYF
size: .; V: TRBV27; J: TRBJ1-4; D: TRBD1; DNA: TGTGCCAGCAGTTGGGACAGAGCAAATGAAAAACTGTTTTTT; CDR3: CASSWDRANEKLFF
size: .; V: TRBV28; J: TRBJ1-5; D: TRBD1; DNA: TGTGCCAGCAGTTGGGGACAGGGTGGGAGCAATCAGCCCCAGCATTTT; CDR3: CASSWGQGGSNQPQHF
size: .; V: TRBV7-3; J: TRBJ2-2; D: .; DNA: TGTGCCAGCAGTAGGTGGGGCCCCGGGGAGCTGTTTTTT; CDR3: CASSRWGPGELFF
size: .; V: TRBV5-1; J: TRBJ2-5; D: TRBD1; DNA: TGCGCCAGCAGCCGGGGACAGGGGGCCGGAGAGACCCAGTACTTC; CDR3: CASSRGQGAGETQYF
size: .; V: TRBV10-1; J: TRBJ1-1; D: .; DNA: TGCGCCAGCAGTGAGTCCGCAGGCACCACTGAAGCTTTCTTT; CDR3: CASSESAGTTEAFF
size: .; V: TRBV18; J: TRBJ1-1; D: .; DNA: TGTGCCAGCTCACAGAACAGGGCTGACACTGAAGCTTTCTTT; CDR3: CASSQNRADTEAFF
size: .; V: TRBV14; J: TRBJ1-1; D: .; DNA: TGTGCCAGCAGCCCCCCGGGATTTGAAGCTTTCTTT; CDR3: CASSPPGFEAFF
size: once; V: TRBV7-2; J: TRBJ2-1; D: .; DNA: TGTGCCAGCAGACCCGCGGCGGGTGATGAGCAGTTCTTC; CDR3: CASRPAAGDEQFF
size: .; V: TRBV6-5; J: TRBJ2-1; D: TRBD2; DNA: TGTGCCAGCAGTCAGACTAGCGGGGGAGTCTATGAGCAGTTCTTC; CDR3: CASSQTSGGVYEQFF
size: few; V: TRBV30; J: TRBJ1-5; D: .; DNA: TGTGCCTGGAGTGGCCTGCCCGGGCAGCCCCAGCATTTT; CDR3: CAWSGLPGQPQHF
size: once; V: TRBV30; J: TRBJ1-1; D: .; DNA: TGTGCCTGGAGTGTACGACTCGCGTCAGTTGTGGCTGAAGCTTTCTTT; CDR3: CAWSVRLASVVAEAFF
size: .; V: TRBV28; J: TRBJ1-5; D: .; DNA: TGTGCCAGCACCCAAGGCAGGCAGCCCCAGCATTTT; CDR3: CASTQGRQPQHF
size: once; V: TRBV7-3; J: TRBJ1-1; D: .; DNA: TGTGCCAGCAGCTTGGGTAGGCCCGGGGGTGAAGCTTTCTTT; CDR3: CASSLGRPGGEAFF
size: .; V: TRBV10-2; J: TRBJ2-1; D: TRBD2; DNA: TGCGCCAGCAGTGAGTCTGGCGGGGGGGCCTATAATGAGCAGTTCTTC; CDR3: CASSESGGGAYNEQFF
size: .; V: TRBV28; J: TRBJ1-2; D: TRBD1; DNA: TGTGCCAGCAGTTCCTTCGTGACAGGGACTGGCTACACCTTC; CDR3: CASSSFVTGTGYTF
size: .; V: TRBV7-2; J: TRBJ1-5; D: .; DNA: TGTGCCAGCAGCTTAGCGGGGGGGAGGCCTAATAGCAATCAGCCCCAGCATTTT; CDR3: CASSLAGGRPNSNQPQHF
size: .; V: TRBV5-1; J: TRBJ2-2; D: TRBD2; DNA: TGCGCCAGCAGGGGACTAGCGGGGACTATCGGGGAGCTGTTTTTT; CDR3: CASRGLAGTIGELFF
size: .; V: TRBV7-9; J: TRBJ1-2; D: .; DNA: TGTGCCAGCAGCCCCAGGGTAGCTAACTATGGCTACACCTTC; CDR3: CASSPRVANYGYTF
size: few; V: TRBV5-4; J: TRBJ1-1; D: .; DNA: TGTGCCAGCAAAGCAGGGGACGGGAACACTGAAGCTTTCTTT; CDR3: CASKAGDGNTEAFF
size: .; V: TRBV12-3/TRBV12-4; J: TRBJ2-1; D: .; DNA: TGTGCCAGCAGATTCTTTCCGGGTGAGCAGTTCTTC; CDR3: CASRFFPGEQFF
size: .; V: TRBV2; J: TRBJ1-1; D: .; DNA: TGTGCCAGCAGTGAACAGAACACTGAAGCTTTCTTT; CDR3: CASSEQNTEAFF
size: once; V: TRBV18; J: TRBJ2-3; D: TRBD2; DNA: TGTGCCAGCTCACCGGTAGCGGGGCCTACCACAGATACGCAGTATTTT; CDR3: CASSPVAGPTTDTQYF
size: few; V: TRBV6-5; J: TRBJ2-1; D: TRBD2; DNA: TGTGCCAGCGGGACTAGCGGGTACAATGAGCAGTTCTTC; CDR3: CASGTSGYNEQFF
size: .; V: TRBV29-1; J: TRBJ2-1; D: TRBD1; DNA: TGCAGCGGCAGGACAGGGTGGAACTACAATGAGCAGTTCTTC; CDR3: CSGRTGWNYNEQFF
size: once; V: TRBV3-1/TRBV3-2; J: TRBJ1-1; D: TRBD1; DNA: TGTGCCAGCAGCCATAAGCCAGGGGGCACTGAAGCTTTCTTT; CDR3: CASSHKPGGTEAFF
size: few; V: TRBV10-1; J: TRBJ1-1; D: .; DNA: TGCGCCATAGACAGTCTGAACACTGAAGCTTTCTTT; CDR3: CAIDSLNTEAFF
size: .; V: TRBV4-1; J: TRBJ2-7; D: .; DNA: TGCGCCAGCAGCCAAGGGCCCAGGGAAGTGGGGTACGAGCAGTACTTC; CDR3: CASSQGPREVGYEQYF